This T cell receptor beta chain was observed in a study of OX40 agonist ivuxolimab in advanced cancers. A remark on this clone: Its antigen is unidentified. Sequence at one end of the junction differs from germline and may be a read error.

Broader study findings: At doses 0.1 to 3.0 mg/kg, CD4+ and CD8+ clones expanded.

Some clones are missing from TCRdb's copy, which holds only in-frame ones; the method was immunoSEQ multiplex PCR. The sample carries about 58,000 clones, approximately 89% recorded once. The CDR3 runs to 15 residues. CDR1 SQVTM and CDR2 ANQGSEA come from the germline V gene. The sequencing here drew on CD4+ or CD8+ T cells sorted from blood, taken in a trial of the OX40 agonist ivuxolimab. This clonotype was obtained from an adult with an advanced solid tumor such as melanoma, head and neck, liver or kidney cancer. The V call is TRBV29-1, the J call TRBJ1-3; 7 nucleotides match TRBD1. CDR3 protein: CSVEGEQGTGNTIYF. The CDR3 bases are TGCAGCGTCGAAGGCGAACAGGGGACTGGAAACACCATATATTTT.